This section outlines one T cell receptor beta chain sequence together with its context. Trimming cost V 2 bases and J 8 bases, with 7 bases left between them. The CDR3 contains 11 residues. The authors ran a second PCR of roughly 6 to 12 cycles using a sample-barcoded 5' primer and a J-beta primer mix. Tagging of each cDNA molecule was performed by a template-switch adaptor with 12 random nucleotides. TCRdb analysed the 5' RACE reads with MiXCR anew, one entry per CDR3 protein. The profile covers approximately 850,000 distinct CDR3 sequences, with nearly 60% appearing a single time and 22% taken by the ten largest. The source of the sample is a study of blood T cells in healthy people across ages.

Sequencing input: blood. The source is a man under 40 in good health. The genes are TRBV12-3 or TRBV12-4 and TRBJ2-7; D is unresolved. The CDR3 nucleotides read TGTGCCAGCAGTTTAACCGGCCAGCAGTACTTC. This encodes CASSLTGQQYF.